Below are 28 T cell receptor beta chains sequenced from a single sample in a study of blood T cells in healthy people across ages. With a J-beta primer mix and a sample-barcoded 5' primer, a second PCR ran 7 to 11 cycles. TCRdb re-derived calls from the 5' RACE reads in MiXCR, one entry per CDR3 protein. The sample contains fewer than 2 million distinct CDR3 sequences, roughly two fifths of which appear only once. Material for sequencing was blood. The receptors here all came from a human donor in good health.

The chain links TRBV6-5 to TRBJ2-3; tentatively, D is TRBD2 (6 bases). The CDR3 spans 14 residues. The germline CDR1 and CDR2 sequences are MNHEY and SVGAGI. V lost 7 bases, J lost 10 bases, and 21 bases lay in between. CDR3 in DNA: TGTGCCAGCACTAGTACACCGGGAGCAGGATCGCAGTATTTT. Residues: CASTSTPGAGSQYF.

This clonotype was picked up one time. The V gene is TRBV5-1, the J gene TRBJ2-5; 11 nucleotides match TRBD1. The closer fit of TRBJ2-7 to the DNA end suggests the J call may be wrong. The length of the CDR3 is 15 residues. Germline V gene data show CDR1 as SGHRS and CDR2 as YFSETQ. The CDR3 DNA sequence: TGCGCCAGCAGCAACCGGGACAGGGGGGTTTACGAGCAGTACTTC. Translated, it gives CASSNRDRGVYEQYF.

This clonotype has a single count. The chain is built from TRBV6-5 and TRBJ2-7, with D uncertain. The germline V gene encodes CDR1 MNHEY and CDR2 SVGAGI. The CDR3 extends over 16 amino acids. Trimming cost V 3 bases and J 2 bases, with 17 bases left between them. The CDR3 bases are TGTGCCAGCAGTTATTCGCAAGGTCGAACAGCCTACGAGCAGTACTTC. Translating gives CASSYSQGRTAYEQYF.

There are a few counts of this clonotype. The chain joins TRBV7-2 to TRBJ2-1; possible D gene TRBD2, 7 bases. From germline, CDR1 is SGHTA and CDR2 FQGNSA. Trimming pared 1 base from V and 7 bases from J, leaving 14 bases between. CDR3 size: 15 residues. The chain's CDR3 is CASSLGAGAGNEQFF. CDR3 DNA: TGTGCCAGCAGCTTAGGTGCGGGGGCGGGGAATGAGCAGTTCTTC.

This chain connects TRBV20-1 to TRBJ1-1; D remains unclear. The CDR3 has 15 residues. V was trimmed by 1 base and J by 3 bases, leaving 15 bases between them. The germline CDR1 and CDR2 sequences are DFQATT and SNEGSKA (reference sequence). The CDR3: CSARVAGIKDTEAFF. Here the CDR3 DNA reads TGCAGTGCTAGAGTGGCGGGGATAAAGGACACTGAAGCTTTCTTT.

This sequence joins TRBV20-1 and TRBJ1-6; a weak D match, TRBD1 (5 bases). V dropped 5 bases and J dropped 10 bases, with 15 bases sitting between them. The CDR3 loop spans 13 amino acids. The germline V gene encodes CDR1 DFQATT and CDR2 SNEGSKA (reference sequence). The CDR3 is CSALGRPGSPLHF. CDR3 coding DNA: TGCAGTGCTCTGGGACGCCCAGGGTCACCCCTCCACTTT.

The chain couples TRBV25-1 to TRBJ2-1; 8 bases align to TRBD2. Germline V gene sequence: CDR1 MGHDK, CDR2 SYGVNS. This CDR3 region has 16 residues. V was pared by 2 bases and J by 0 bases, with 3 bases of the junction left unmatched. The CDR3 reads CASSENSGSSYNEQFF. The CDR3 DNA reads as TGTGCCAGCAGTGAAAACAGCGGGAGCTCCTACAATGAGCAGTTCTTC.

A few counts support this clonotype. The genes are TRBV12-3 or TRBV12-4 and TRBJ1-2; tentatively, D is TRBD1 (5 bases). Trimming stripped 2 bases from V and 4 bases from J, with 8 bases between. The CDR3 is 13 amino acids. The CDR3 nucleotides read TGTGCCAGCAGTTTAACGACAGTCTATGGCTACACCTTC. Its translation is CASSLTTVYGYTF.

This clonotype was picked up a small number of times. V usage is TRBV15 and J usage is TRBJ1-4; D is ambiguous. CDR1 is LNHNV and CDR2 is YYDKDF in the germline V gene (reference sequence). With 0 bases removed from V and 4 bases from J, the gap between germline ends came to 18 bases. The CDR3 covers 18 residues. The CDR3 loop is CATSRDRTAGGNNEKLFF. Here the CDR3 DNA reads TGTGCCACCAGCAGAGATAGGACCGCAGGAGGGAATAATGAAAAACTGTTTTTT.

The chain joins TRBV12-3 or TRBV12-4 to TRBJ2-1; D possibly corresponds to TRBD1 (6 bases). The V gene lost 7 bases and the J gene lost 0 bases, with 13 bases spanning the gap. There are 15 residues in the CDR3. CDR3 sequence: CASNPGHSSYNEQFF. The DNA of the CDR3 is TGTGCCAGCAATCCGGGACACAGCTCCTACAATGAGCAGTTCTTC.

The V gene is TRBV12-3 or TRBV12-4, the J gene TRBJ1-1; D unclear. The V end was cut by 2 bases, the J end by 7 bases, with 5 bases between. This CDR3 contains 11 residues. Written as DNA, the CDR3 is TGTGCCAGCAGTTTAAGTGATGAAGCTTTCTTT. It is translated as CASSLSDEAFF.

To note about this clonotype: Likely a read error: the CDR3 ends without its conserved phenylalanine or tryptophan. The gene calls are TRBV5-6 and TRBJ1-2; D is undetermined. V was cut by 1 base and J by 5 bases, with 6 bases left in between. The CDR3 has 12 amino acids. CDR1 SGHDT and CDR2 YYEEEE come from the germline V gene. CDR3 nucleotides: TGTGCCAGCAGCTTGTCGGAGTATGGCTACACCGTC. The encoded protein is CASSLSEYGYTV.

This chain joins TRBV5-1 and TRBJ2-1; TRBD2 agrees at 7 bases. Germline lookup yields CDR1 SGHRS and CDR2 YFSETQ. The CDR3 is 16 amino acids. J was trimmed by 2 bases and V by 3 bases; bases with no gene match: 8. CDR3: CASSSGGGGAYNEQFF. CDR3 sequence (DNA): TGCGCCAGCAGCTCTGGTGGTGGGGGGGCCTACAATGAGCAGTTCTTC. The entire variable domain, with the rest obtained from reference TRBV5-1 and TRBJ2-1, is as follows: KAGVTQTPRYLIKTRGQQVTLSCSPISGHRSVSWYQQTPGQGLQFLFEYFSETQRNKGNFPGRFSGRQFSNSRSEMNVSTLELGDSALYLCASSSGGGGAYNEQFFGPGTRLTVL.

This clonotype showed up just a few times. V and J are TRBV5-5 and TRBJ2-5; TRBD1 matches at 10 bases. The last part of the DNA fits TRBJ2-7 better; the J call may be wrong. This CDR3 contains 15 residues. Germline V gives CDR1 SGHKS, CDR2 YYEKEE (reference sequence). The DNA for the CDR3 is TGTGCCAGCAGCTCGCCGGACAGGGGGAGGAACGAGCAGTACTTC. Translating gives CASSSPDRGRNEQYF.

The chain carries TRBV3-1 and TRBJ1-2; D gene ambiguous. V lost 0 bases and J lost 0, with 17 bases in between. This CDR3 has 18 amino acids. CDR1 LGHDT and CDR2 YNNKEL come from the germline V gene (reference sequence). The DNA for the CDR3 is TGTGCCAGCAGCCAAGAAGGGTTGGAGGGCCTAGCTAACTATGGCTACACCTTC. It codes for CASSQEGLEGLANYGYTF. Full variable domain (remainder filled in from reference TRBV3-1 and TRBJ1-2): DTAVSQTPKYLVTQMGNDKSIKCEQNLGHDTMYWYKQDSKKFLKIMFSYNNKELIINETVPNRFSPKSPDKAHLNLHINSLELGDSAVYFCASSQEGLEGLANYGYTFGSGTRLTVV.

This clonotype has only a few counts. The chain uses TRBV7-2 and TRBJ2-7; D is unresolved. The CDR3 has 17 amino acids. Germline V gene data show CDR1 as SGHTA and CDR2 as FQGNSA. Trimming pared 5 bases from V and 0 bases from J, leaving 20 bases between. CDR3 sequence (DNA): TGTGCCAGCAGCCGCACCTCCGGCAGCGACCACTCCTACGAGCAGTACTTC. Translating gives CASSRTSGSDHSYEQYF.

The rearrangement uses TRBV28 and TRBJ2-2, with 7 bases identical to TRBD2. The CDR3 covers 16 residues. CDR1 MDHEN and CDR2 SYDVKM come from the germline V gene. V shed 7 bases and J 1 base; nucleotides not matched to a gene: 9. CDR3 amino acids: CASTTNAGVNTGELFF. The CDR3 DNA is TGTGCCAGCACTACTAATGCGGGGGTGAACACCGGGGAGCTGTTTTTT. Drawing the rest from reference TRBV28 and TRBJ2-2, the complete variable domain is DVKVTQSSRYLVKRTGEKVFLECVQDMDHENMFWYRQDPGLGLRLIYFSYDVKMKEKGDIPEGYSVSREKKERFSLILESASTNQTSMYLCASTTNAGVNTGELFFGEGSRLTVL.

The CDR3 here is CASSAHNERIANYGYTF. The CDR3 DNA is TGTGCCAGCAGCGCCCACAACGAACGGATAGCTAACTATGGCTACACCTTC. The V call is TRBV9, the J call TRBJ1-2; D is unclear. The CDR3 is 17 residues long. V was pared by 3 bases and J by 0 bases, with 18 bases between. The germline V gene encodes CDR1 SGDLS and CDR2 YYNGEE.

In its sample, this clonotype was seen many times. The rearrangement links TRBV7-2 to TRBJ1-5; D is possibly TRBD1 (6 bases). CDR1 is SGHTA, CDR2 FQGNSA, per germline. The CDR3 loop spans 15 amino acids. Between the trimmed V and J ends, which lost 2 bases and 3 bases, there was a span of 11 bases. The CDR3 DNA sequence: TGTGCCAGCAGCTTACGTACAGGGCTCAATCAGCCCCAGCATTTT. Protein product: CASSLRTGLNQPQHF.

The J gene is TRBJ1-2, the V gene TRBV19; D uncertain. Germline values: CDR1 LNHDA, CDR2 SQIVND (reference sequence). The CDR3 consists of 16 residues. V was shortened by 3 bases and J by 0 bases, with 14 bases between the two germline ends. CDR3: CASSILSTAANYGYTF. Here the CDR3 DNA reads TGTGCCAGTAGTATTTTGAGTACAGCAGCTAACTATGGCTACACCTTC.

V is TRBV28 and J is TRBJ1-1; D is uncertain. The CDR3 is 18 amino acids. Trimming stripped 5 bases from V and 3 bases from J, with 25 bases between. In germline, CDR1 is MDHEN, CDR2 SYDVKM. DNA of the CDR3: TGTGCCAGCAGTCTACTACACTACCGCAGGCGGAGGGACACTGAAGCTTTCTTT. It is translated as CASSLLHYRRRRDTEAFF.

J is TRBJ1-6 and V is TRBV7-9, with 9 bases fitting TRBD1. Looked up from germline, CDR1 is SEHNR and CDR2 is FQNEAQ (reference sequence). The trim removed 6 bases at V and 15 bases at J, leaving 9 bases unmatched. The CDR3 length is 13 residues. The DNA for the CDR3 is TGTGCCAGCAGTCCCACAGGGGGCCGAGTCCTCCACTTT. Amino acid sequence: CASSPTGGRVLHF.

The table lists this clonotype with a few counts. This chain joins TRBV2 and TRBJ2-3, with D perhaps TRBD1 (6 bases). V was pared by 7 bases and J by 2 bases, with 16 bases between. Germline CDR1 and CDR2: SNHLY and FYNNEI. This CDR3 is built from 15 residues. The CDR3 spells CASMGWDTYTDTQYF. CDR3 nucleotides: TGTGCCAGCATGGGCTGGGACACCTACACAGATACGCAGTATTTT.

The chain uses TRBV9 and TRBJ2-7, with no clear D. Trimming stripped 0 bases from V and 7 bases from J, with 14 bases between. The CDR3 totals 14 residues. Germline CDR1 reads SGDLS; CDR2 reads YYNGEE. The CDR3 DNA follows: TGTGCCAGCAGCGTAGGAGGCGGCCCCGGGGAGCAGTACTTC. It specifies CASSVGGGPGEQYF. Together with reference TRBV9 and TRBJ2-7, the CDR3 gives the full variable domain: DSGVTQTPKHLITATGQRVTLRCSPRSGDLSVYWYQQSLDQGLQFLIQYYNGEERAKGNILERFSAQQFPDLHSELNLSSLELGDSALYFCASSVGGGPGEQYFGPGTRLTVT.

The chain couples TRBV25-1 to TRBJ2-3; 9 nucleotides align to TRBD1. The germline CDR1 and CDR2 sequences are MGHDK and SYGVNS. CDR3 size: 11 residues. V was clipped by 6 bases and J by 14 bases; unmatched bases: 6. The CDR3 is CASRDRGARYF. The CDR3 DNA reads TGTGCCAGCAGGGACAGGGGAGCTCGGTATTTT. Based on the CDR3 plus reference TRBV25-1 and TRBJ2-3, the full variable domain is EADIYQTPRYLVIGTGKKITLECSQTMGHDKMYWYQQDPGMELHLIHYSYGVNSTEKGDLSSESTVSRIRTEHFPLTLESARPSHTSQYLCASRDRGARYFGPGTRLTVL.

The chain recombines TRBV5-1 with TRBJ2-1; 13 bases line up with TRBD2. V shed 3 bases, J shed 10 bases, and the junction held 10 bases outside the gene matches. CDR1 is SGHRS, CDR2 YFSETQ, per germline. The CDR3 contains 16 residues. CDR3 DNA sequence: TGCGCCAGCAGCTCGGGACTAGCGGGGTCGCAAGGGGAGCAGTTCTTC. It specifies CASSSGLAGSQGEQFF.

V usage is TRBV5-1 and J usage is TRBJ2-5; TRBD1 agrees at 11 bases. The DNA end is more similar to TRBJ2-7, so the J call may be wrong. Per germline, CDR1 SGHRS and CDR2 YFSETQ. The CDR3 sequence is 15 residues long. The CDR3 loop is CASSFGTGGPNEQYF. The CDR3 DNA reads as TGCGCCAGCAGCTTCGGGACAGGGGGTCCTAACGAGCAGTACTTC.

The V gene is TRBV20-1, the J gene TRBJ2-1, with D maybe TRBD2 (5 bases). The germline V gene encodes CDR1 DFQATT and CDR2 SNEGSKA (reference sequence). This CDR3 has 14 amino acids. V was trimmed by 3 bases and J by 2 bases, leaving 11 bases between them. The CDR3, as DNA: TGCAGTGCTAGTCTAGCCTCAACCTACAATGAGCAGTTCTTC. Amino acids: CSASLASTYNEQFF.